The entry below gives a single T cell receptor (beta chain) sequence along with its context. What it binds is unknown. The sample belongs to a study of cytomegalovirus exposure and HLA in healthy donors. Study as a whole: In an earlier analysis, around 120 million unique TCR beta sequences were found from about 180 million T cells.

PCR primers comprised 60 Vbeta and 13 Jbeta primers. Libraries were prepared by immunoSEQ multiplex PCR; TCRdb keeps only in-frame clonotypes and omits some of them. The table has some 120,000 clones, about 80% seen once. Everyone who donated was a healthy bone marrow donor. Study-level findings and limits: A prior analysis recorded that most TCR beta V segments were productive about 87% or about 30% of the time.

CDR3 length: 15 amino acids. Germline CDR1 MNHEY, CDR2 SVGAGI. V lost 4 bases to trimming and J lost 7 bases, with 16 bases between them. The clonotype was recovered from a woman between 18 and 29 years old in good health and CMV-seronegative. Specimen: PBMCs. This chain joins TRBV6-5 and TRBJ1-4; D is undetermined. The CDR3 nucleotides are TGTGCCAGCAGTTCCTTGAGGGAGGCTAGTGAAAAACTGTTTTTT. Residues: CASSSLREASEKLFF.